The clone carrying this TCR beta chain showed up just a few times. Trimming stripped 6 bases from V and 3 bases from J, with 14 bases between. The CDR3 is 14 amino acids. In germline, CDR1 is SGHTA, CDR2 FQGTGA. The sample originates from a study of blood T cell repertoires in COVID-19. About the research overall: PBMCs, B-cell-depleted T cells, or T cells provided the cDNA or gDNA that made up the material.

The method was immunoSEQ multiplex PCR; TCRdb's version includes in-frame clones alone and lacks a portion of them. Of more than 250,000 clones listed, approximately 91% are singletons. This chain links TRBV7-3 with TRBJ1-1; possibly TRBD1 for D (6 bases). The receptor was derived from a human donor in a cohort sampled during active COVID-19. The sample consisted of peripheral blood. As DNA, the CDR3 is TGTGCCAGCAGTTCAGGGGCCTTGGACACTGAAGCTTTCTTT. Translating gives CASSSGALDTEAFF.